These 5 T cell receptor beta chains originate from one sample sequenced in a study of blood T cell repertoires in COVID-19 (dated by TCRdb to the early 2020s). The library was made by the immunoSEQ multiplex PCR assay. In TCRdb, the immuneACCESS table is reduced to in-frame sequences with V and J assigned. These tables do not hold every clone; where another copy was compared, an unresolved V gene accounts for under half, and the others remain unexplained. The sample contains nearly 350,000 clones, around 87% of them found a single time. The ten largest account for about 6% of the sample. Sequenced sample: peripheral blood. The receptor set was obtained from a woman in her 50s with COVID-19, enrolled during active disease.

The J gene is TRBJ1-2, the V gene TRBV6-5, with TRBD1 matching 7 bases. The CDR3 consists of 16 residues. The V gene end was trimmed by 2 bases and the J gene end by 6 bases; junction bases not matched to a gene: 12. Looked up from germline, CDR1 is MNHEY and CDR2 is SVGAGI. The CDR3 loop reads CASSYTRPGGGDGYTF. The CDR3 bases are TGTGCCAGCAGTTACACCCGCCCAGGGGGTGGTGATGGCTACACCTTC.

The chain couples TRBV30 to TRBJ2-2; 10 nucleotides match TRBD2. V shed 2 bases and J 6 bases; nucleotides not matched to a gene: 6. This CDR3 is 15 amino acids long. Germline V gives CDR1 GTSNPN, CDR2 SVGIG (reference sequence). CDR3 nucleotides: TGTGCCTGGAGTAGCCTAGCGGGAGTTCCCGGGGAGCTGTTTTTT. This encodes CAWSSLAGVPGELFF.

The chain carries TRBV10-3 and TRBJ2-1, with 8 positions matching TRBD1. CDR1 is ENHRY and CDR2 is SYGVKD in the germline V gene. J was trimmed by 6 bases and V by 11 bases; bases with no gene match: 9. The CDR3 spans 13 residues. The CDR3 DNA follows: TGTGCCGCCTGGACAGGGAGGCCCAATGAGCAGTTCTTC. It specifies CAAWTGRPNEQFF.

The chain links TRBV7-2 to TRBJ1-3; TRBD1 is a possible D gene (6 bases). The germline gives CDR1 SGHTA, CDR2 FQGNSA. The CDR3 spans 16 residues. V was cut by 4 bases and J by 11 bases, with 24 bases left in between. The CDR3 is CASSSHGQSSFGAIYF. As DNA, the CDR3 is TGTGCCAGCAGCTCACACGGACAGTCAAGTTTTGGGGCCATATATTTT.

The genes are TRBV7-2 and TRBJ2-3; TRBD2 matches 8 bases. From germline, CDR1 is SGHTA and CDR2 FQGNSA. Trimming removed 6 bases from V and 3 bases from J; junction bases left unmatched: 11. The CDR3 totals 16 residues. In DNA form, the CDR3 reads TGTGCCAGCAGGGAGGAAGGGACTAGGGGAACAGATACGCAGTATTTT. This gives the protein CASREEGTRGTDTQYF.